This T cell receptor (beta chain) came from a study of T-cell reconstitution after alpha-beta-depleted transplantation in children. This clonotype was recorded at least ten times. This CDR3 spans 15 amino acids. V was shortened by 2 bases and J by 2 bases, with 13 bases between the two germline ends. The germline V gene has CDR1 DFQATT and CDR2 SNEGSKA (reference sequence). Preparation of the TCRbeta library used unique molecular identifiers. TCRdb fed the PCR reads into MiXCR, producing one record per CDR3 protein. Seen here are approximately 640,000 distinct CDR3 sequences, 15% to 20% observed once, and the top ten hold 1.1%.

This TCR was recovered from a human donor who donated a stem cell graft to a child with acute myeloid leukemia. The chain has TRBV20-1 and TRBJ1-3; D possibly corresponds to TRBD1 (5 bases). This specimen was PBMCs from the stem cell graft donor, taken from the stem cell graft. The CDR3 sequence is CSARIPGETGNTIYF. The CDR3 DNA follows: TGCAGTGCTAGAATCCCGGGGGAAACTGGAAACACCATATATTTT.